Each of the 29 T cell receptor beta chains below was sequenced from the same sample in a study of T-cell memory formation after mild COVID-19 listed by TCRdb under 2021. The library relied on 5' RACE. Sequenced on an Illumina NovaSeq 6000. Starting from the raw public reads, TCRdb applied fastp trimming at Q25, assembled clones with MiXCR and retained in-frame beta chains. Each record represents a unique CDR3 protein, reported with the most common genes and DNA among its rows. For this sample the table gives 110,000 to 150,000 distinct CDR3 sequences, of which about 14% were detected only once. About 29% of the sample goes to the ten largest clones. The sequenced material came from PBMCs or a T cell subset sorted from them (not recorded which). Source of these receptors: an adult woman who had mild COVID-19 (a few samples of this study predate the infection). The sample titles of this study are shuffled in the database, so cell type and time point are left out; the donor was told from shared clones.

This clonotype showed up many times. CDR3 nucleotide sequence: TGCAGCGCTCGCCGGACAGACCGCTACGAGCAGTACTTC. Translation: CSARRTDRYEQYF. The chain combines TRBV29-1 with TRBJ2-7; the D gene is possibly TRBD1 (6 bases). The germline CDR1 and CDR2 sequences are SQVTM and ANQGSEA. Trimming shortened V by 7 bases and J by 3 bases, and 16 bases separated the two germline ends. The CDR3 is 13 residues long.

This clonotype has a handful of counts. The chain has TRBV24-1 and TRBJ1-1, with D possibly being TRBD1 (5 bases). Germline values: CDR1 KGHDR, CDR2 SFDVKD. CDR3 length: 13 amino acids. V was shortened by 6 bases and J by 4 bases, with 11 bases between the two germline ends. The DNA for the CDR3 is TGTGCCACCAGTCCCGGGGGGTCCACTGAAGCTTTCTTT. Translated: CATSPGGSTEAFF.

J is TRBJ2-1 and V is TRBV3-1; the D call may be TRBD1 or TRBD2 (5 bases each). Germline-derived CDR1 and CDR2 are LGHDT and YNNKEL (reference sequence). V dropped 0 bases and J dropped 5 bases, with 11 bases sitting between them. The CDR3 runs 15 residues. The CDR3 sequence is CASSQDAGRNNEQFF. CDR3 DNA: TGTGCCAGCAGCCAAGATGCAGGGAGAAACAATGAGCAGTTCTTC.

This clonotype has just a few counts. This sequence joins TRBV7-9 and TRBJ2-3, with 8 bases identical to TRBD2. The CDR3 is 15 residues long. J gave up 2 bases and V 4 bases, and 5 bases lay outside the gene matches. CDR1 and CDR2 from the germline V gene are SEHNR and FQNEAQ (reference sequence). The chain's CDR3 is CASSYVAGNTDTQYF. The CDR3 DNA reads TGTGCCAGCAGCTATGTAGCGGGGAACACAGATACGCAGTATTTT. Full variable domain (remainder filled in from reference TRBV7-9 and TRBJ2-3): DTGVSQNPRHKITKRGQNVTFRCDPISEHNRLYWYRQTLGQGPEFLTYFQNEAQLEKSRLLSDRFSAERPKGSFSTLEIQRTEQGDSAMYLCASSYVAGNTDTQYFGPGTRLTVL.

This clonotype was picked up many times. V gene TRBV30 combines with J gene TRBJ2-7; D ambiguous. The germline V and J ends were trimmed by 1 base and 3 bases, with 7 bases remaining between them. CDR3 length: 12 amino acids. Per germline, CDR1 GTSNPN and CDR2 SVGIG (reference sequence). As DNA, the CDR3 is TGTGCCTGGAGTGCAGTTCGCTACGAGCAGTACTTC. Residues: CAWSAVRYEQYF.

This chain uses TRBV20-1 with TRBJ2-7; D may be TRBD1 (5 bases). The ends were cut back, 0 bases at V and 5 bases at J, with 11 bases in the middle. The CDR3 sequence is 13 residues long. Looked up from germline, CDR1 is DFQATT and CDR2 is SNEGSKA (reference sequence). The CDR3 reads CSARDLGQNEQYF. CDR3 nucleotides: TGCAGTGCTAGAGATCTGGGGCAAAACGAGCAGTACTTC.

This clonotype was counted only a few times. CDR3 bases: TGTGCCAGCAGCCCAGCATCCGCGGGAGAATGGGTCGGGGAGCTGTTTTTT. It is translated as CASSPASAGEWVGELFF. The chain employs TRBV7-6 and TRBJ2-2, with TRBD2 identical over 7 bases. This CDR3 has 17 amino acids. Germline V CDR1 and CDR2: SGHVS, FNYEAQ. V gave up 5 bases and J gave up 7 bases; unmatched junction bases: 16.

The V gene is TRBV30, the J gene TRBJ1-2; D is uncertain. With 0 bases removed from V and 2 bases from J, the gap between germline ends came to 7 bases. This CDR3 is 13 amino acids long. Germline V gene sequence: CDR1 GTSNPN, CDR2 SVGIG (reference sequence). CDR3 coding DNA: TGTGCCTGGAGTGTATCACAGAACTATGGCTACACCTTC. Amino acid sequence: CAWSVSQNYGYTF.

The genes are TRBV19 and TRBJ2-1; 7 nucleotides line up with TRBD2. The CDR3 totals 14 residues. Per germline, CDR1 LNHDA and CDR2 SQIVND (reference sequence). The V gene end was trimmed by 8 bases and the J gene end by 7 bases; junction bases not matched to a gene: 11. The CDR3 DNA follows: TGTGCCAGTTGGGCCGCGGGAGTGGGTAATGAGCAGTTCTTC. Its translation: CASWAAGVGNEQFF. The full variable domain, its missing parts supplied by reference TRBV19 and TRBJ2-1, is DGGITQSPKYLFRKEGQNVTLSCEQNLNHDAMYWYRQDPGQGLRLIYYSQIVNDFQKGDIAEGYSVSREKKESFPLTVTSAQKNPTAFYLCASWAAGVGNEQFFGPGTRLTVL.

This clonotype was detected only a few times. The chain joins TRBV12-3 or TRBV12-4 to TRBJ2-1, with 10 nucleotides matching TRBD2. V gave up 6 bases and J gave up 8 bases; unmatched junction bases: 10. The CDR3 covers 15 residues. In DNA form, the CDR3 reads TGTGCCAGCAGCTATGGGACTAGCGTTAGAGATGAGCAGTTCTTC. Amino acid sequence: CASSYGTSVRDEQFF.

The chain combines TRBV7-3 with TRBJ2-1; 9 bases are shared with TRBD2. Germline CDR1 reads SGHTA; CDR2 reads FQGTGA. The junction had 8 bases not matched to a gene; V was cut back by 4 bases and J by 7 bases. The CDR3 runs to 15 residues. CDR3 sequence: CASSSPSGVGNEQFF. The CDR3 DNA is TGTGCCAGCAGCTCTCCTAGCGGGGTCGGAAATGAGCAGTTCTTC.

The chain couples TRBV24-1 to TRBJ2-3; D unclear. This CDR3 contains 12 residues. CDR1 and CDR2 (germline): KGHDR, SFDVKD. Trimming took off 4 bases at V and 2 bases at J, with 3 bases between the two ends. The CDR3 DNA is TGTGCCACCAGTGACCCCACAGATACGCAGTATTTT. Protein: CATSDPTDTQYF.

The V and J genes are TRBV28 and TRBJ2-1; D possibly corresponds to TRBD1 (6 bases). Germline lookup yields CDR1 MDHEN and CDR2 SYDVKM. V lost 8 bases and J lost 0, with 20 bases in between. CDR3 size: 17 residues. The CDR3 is CASSPTTGTNSYNEQFF. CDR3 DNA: TGTGCCAGCTCCCCAACAACCGGGACAAACTCCTACAATGAGCAGTTCTTC.

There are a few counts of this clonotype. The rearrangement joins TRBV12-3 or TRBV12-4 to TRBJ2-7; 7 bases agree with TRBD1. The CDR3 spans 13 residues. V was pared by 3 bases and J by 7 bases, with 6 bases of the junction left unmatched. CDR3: CASSFRRQGEQYF. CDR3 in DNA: TGTGCCAGCAGTTTTCGAAGACAGGGAGAGCAGTACTTC.

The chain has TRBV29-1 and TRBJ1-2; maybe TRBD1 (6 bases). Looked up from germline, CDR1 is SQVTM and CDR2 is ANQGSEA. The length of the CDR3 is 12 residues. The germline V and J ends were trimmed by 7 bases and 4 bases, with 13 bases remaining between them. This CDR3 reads CSAVRDTYGYTF. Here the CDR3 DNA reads TGCAGCGCTGTCCGGGACACCTATGGCTACACCTTC.

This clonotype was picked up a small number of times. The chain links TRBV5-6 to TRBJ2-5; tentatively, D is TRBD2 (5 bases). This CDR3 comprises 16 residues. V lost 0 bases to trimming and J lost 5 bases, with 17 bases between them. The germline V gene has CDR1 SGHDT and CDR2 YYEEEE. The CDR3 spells CASSLEDPVGIETQYF. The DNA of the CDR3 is TGTGCCAGCAGCTTGGAAGACCCAGTCGGGATCGAGACCCAGTACTTC. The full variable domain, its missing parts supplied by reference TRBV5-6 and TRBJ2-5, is DAGVTQSPTHLIKTRGQQVTLRCSPKSGHDTVSWYQQALGQGPQFIFQYYEEEERQRGNFPDRFSGHQFPNYSSELNVNALLLGDSALYLCASSLEDPVGIETQYFGPGTRLLVL.

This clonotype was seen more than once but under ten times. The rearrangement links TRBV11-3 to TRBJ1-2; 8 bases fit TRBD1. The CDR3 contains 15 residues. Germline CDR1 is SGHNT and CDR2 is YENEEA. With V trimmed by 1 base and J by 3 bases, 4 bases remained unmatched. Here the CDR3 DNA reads TGTGCCAGCAGCTTAGGACAGGGGATGGACTATGGCTACACCTTC. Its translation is CASSLGQGMDYGYTF. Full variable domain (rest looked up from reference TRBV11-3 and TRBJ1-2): EAGVVQSPRYKIIEKKQPVAFWCNPISGHNTLYWYLQNLGQGPELLIRYENEEAVDDSQLPKDRFSAERLKGVDSTLKIQPAELGDSAVYLCASSLGQGMDYGYTFGSGTRLTVV.

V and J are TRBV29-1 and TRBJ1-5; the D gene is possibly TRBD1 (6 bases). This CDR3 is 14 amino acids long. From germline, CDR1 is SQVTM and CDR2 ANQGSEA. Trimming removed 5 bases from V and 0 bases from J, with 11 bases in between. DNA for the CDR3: TGCAGCGTTATACAGGGTAATAGCAATCAGCCCCAGCATTTT. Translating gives CSVIQGNSNQPQHF.

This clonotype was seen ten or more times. DNA of the CDR3: TGCGCCAGCAGCCTAGGGACAGGCAATCAGCCCCAGCATTTT. Amino acids: CASSLGTGNQPQHF. V usage is TRBV5-1 and J usage is TRBJ1-5, with 7 bases lining up with TRBD1. The CDR3 loop spans 14 amino acids. V shed 4 bases and J 2 bases; nucleotides not matched to a gene: 3. Germline V gene lookup returns CDR1 SGHRS and CDR2 YFSETQ.

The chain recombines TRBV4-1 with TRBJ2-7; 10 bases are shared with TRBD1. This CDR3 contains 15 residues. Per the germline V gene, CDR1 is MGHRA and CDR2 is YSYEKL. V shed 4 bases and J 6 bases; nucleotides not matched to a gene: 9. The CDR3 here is CASSLPGQGFSEQYF. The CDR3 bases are TGCGCCAGCAGCCTCCCGGGACAGGGGTTTAGCGAGCAGTACTTC.

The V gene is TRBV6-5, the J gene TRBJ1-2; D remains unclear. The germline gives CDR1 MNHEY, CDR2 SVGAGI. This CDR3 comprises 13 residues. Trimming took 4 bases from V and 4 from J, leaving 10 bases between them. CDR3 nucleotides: TGTGCCAGCAGTTTTGGGAAAATCTATGGCTACACCTTC. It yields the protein CASSFGKIYGYTF.

The CDR3 nucleotides read TGCGCCAGCAGCCAAGATGGTACAGGGGGTAATCAGCCCCAGCATTTT. Encoded protein: CASSQDGTGGNQPQHF. The V and J genes are TRBV4-1 and TRBJ1-5; TRBD1 agrees at 8 bases. The CDR3 sequence is 16 residues long. V gave up 0 bases and J gave up 4 bases; unmatched junction bases: 5. The germline gives CDR1 MGHRA, CDR2 YSYEKL.

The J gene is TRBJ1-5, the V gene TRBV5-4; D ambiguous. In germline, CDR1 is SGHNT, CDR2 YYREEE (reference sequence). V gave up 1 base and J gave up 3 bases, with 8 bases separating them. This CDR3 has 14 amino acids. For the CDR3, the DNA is TGTGCCAGCAGCTTGCCCGGGATCAATCAGCCCCAGCATTTT. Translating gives CASSLPGINQPQHF.

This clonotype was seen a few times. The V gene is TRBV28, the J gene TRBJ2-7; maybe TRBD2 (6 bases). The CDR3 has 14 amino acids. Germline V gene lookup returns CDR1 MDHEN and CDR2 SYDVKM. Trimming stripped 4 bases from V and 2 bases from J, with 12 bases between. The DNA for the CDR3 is TGTGCCAGCAGTTGGAATAGCGGCCCCTACGAGCAGTACTTC. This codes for CASSWNSGPYEQYF.

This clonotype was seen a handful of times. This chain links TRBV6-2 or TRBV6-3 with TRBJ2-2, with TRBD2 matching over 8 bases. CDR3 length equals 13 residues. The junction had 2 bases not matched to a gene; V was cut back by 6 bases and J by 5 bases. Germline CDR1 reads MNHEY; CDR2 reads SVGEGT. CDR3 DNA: TGTGCCAGCAGGGGACTAGTTACCGGGGAGCTGTTTTTT. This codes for CASRGLVTGELFF.

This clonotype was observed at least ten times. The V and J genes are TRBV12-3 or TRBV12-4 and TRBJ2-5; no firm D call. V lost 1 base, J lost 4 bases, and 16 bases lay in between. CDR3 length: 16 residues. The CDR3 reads CASSLGRTPGLETQYF. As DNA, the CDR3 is TGTGCCAGCAGTTTAGGGCGGACCCCGGGTTTAGAGACCCAGTACTTC.

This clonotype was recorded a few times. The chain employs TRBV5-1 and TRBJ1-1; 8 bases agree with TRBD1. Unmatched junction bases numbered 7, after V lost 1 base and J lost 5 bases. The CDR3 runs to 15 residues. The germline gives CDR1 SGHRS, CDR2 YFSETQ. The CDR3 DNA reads TGCGCCAGCAGCTTGAAACAGGGGGTCCGAACTGAAGCTTTCTTT. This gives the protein CASSLKQGVRTEAFF. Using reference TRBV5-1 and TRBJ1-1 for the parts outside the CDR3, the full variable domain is KAGVTQTPRYLIKTRGQQVTLSCSPISGHRSVSWYQQTPGQGLQFLFEYFSETQRNKGNFPGRFSGRQFSNSRSEMNVSTLELGDSALYLCASSLKQGVRTEAFFGQGTRLTVV.

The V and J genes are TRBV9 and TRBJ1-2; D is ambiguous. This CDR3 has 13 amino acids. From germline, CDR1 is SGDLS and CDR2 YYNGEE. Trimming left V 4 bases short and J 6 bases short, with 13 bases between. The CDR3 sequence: CASSTTPEDGYTF. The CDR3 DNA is TGTGCCAGCAGCACTACTCCCGAAGATGGCTACACCTTC.

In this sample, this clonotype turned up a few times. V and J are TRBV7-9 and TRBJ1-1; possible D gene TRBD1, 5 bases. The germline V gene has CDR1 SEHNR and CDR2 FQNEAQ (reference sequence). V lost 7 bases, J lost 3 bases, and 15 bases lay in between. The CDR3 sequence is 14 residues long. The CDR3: CASTLVWGDTEAFF. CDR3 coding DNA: TGTGCCAGCACCCTTGTTTGGGGGGACACTGAAGCTTTCTTT.